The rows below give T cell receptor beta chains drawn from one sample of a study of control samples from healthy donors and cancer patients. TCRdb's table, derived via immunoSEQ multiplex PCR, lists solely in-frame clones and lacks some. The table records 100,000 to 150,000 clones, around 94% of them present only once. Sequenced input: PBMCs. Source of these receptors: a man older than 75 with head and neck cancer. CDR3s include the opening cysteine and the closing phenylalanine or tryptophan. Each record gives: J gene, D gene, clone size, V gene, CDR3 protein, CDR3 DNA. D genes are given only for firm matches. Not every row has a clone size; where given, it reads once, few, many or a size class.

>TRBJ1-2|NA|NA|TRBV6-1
CASSDHTYYGYTF
TGTGCCAGCAGTGATCATACCTACTATGGCTACACCTTC
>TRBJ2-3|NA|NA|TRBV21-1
CASSKRSCTPGTSGTSTDTQYF
TGTGCCAGCAGCAAAAGGAGCTGCACACCCGGGACTAGCGGGACTAGCACAGATACGCAGTATTTT
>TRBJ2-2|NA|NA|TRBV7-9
CASSPRWRGSSTGELFF
TGTGCCAGCAGCCCCCGGTGGAGGGGGTCGAGCACCGGGGAGCTGTTTTTT
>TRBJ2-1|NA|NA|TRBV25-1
CASSGINEQFF
TGTGCCAGCAGTGGGATTAATGAGCAGTTCTTC
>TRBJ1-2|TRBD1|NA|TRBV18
CASSPPTGESYGYTF
TGTGCCAGCTCACCACCTACAGGGGAAAGCTATGGCTACACCTTC
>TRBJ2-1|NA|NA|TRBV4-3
CASSQEMVGFTSYNEQFF
TGCGCCAGCAGCCAAGAAATGGTCGGATTCACCTCCTACAATGAGCAGTTCTTC
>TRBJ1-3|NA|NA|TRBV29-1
CSVQESSGNTIYF
TGCAGCGTTCAGGAGAGCTCTGGAAACACCATATATTTT
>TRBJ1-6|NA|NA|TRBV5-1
CASSLSTSYNSPLHF
TGCGCCAGCAGCTTATCTACCTCCTATAATTCACCCCTCCACTTT
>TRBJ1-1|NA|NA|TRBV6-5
CASIPIPNTEAFF
TGTGCCAGCATCCCGATCCCCAACACTGAAGCTTTCTTT
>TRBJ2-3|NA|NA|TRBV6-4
CASSAGVLNTDTQYF
TGTGCCAGCAGTGCAGGGGTACTGAACACAGATACGCAGTATTTT
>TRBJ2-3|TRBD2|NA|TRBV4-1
CASGSATSGSSDTQYF
TGCGCCAGCGGTTCCGCAACTAGCGGGAGTTCAGATACGCAGTATTTT
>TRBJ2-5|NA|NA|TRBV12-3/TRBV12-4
CASNNWGAETQYF
TGTGCCAGCAACAATTGGGGGGCCGAGACCCAGTACTTC
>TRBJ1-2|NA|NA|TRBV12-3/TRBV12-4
CASTQHTLHGYTF
TGTGCCAGCACCCAACACACCTTACACGGCTACACCTTC
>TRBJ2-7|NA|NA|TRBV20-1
CSASATGPYEQYF
TGCAGTGCTAGTGCCACTGGACCCTACGAGCAGTACTTC
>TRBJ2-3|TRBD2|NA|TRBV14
CASSRSGGRSDTQYF
TGTGCCAGCAGCCGTTCGGGAGGCAGGTCAGATACGCAGTATTTT
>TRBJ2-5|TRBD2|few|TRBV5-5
CASRWGTSGAETQYF
TGTGCCAGCAGGTGGGGGACTAGCGGCGCAGAGACCCAGTACTTC
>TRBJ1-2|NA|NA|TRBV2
CASISEGSSGGYGYTF
TGTGCCAGCATCTCGGAGGGCAGCTCAGGAGGATATGGCTACACCTTC
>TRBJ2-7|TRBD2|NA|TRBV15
CATSRDSGRNSYEQYF
TGTGCCACCAGCAGGGATAGCGGGAGGAATAGCTACGAGCAGTACTTC
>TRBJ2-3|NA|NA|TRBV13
CASRRTTDTQYF
TGTGCCAGCAGGCGAACTACAGATACGCAGTATTTT
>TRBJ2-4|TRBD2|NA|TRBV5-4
CASSLPIGGTSRQYF
TGTGCCAGCAGCTTACCGATTGGTGGGACTAGCAGACAGTACTTC
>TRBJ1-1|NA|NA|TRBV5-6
CASSIRTRNTEAFF
TGTGCCAGCAGCATCCGGACAAGGAACACTGAAGCTTTCTTT
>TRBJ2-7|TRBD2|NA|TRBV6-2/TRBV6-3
CASSYLLAGGTYEQYF
TGTGCCAGCAGTTACTTACTAGCGGGAGGTACCTACGAGCAGTACTTC
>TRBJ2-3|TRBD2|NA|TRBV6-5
CASSRIAGDTDTQYF
TGTGCCAGCAGCCGAATAGCGGGGGACACAGATACGCAGTATTTT
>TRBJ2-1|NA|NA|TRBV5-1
CASSLESSPYNEQFF
TGCGCCAGCAGCTTGGAATCTAGCCCCTACAATGAGCAGTTCTTC
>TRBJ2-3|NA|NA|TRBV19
CATSGRDVTLDTQYF
TGTGCCACCAGTGGGCGGGACGTAACACTAGATACGCAGTATTTT
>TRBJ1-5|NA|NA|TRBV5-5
CASSLLGNQPQHF
TGTGCCAGCAGCTTGTTGGGAAATCAGCCCCAGCATTTT
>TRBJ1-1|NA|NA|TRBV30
CALERDRNTEAFF
TGTGCCTTGGAGCGAGATCGGAACACTGAAGCTTTCTTT
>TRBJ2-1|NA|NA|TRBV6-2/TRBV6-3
CASSGPAPAHYNEQFF
TGTGCCAGCAGTGGGCCGGCCCCTGCCCACTACAATGAGCAGTTCTTC
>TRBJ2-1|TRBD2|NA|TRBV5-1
CASSLEGLAPWSNEQFF
TGCGCCAGCAGCTTGGAAGGACTAGCGCCCTGGAGCAATGAGCAGTTCTTC
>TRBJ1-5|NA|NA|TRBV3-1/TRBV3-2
CASSPNPHSNQPQHF
TGTGCCAGCAGCCCAAACCCTCATAGCAATCAGCCCCAGCATTTT
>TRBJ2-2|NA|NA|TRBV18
CASRAGPGELFF
TGTGCCAGCCGGGCAGGGCCCGGGGAGCTGTTTTTT
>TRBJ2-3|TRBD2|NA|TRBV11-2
CASSFLAVTDTQYF
TGTGCCAGCAGCTTTCTAGCGGTCACAGATACGCAGTATTTT
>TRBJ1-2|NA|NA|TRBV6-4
CASSDSQRNYGYTF
TGTGCCAGCAGTGACTCGCAGAGGAACTATGGCTACACCTTC
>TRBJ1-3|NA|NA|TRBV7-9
CASGSGNTIYF
TGTGCCAGCGGCTCCGGAAACACCATATATTTT
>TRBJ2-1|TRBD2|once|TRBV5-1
CASSFTTSWVNEQFF
TGCGCCAGCAGCTTTACGACTAGCTGGGTCAATGAGCAGTTCTTC
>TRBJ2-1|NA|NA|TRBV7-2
CASSPSGGYNEQFF
TGTGCCAGCAGCCCCTCCGGGGGTTACAATGAGCAGTTCTTC
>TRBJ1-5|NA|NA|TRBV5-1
CASSQKGPPGPQHF
TGCGCCAGCAGCCAAAAGGGACCGCCAGGGCCCCAGCATTTT
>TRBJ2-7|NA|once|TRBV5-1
CASSPTYRAGSYEQYF
TGCGCCAGCAGCCCTACCTACAGGGCTGGGTCCTACGAGCAGTACTTC
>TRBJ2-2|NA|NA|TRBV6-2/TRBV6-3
CASSYSFGELFF
TGTGCCAGCAGTTACTCGTTCGGGGAGCTGTTTTTT
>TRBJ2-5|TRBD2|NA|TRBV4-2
CASSPYLAGGQETQYF
TGTGCCAGCAGCCCCTACTTAGCGGGGGGTCAAGAGACCCAGTACTTC
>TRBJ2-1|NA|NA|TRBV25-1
CASSYPGQGHNEQFF
TGTGCCAGCAGCTACCCGGGCCAGGGTCACAATGAGCAGTTCTTC